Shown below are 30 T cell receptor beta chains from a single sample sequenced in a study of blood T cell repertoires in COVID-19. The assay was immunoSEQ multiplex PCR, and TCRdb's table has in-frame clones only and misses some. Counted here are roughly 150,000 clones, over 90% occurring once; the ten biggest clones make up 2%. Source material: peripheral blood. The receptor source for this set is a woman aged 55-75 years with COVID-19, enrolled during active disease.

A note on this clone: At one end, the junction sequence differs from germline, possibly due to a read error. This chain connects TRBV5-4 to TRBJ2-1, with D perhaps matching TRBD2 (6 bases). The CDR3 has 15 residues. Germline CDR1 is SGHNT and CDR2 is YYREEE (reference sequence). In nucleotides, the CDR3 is TGTGCCAGCACCTTGGACGCAGGGAGGTTCAATGAGCAGTTCTTC. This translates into CASTLDAGRFNEQFF.

DNA for the CDR3: TGTGCCAGCAGCTCCGGGCCCTCCCGCGGGCAAAAACTGTTTTTT. It specifies CASSSGPSRGQKLFF. The V call is TRBV9, the J call TRBJ1-4, with unresolved D. The CDR3 length is 15 residues. From germline, CDR1 is SGDLS and CDR2 YYNGEE. The germline V and J ends were trimmed by 4 bases and 9 bases, with 19 bases remaining between them.

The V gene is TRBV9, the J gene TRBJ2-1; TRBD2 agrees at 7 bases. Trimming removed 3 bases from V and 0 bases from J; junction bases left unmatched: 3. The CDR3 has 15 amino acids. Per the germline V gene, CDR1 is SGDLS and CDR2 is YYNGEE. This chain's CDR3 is CASSGSGNSYNEQFF. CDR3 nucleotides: TGTGCCAGCAGCGGGAGCGGGAACTCCTACAATGAGCAGTTCTTC.

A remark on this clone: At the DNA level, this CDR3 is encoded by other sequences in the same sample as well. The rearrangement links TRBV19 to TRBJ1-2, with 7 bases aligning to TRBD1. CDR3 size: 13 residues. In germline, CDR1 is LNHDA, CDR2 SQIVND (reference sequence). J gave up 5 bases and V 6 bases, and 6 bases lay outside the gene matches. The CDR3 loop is CASSIQGLYGYTF. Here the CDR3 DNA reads TGTGCCAGTAGCATACAGGGGTTGTATGGCTACACCTTC.

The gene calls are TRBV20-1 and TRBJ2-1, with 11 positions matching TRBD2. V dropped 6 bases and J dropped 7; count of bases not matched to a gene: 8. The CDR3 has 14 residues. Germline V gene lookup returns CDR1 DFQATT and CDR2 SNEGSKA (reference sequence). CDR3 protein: CSASSGGAVNEQFF. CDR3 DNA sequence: TGCAGTGCAAGTAGCGGGGGGGCGGTTAATGAGCAGTTCTTC.

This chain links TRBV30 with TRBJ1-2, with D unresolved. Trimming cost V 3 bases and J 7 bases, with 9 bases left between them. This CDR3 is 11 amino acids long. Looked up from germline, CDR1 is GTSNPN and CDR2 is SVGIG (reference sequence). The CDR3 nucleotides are TGTGCCTGGAGCGAGGCGTCTGGCTACACCTTC. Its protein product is CAWSEASGYTF.

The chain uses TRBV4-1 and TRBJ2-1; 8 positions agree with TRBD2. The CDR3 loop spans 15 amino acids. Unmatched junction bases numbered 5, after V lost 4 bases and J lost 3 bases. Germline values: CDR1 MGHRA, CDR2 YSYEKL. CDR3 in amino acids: CASSRERGIYNEQFF. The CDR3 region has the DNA TGCGCCAGCAGCCGGGAGCGGGGGATCTACAATGAGCAGTTCTTC.

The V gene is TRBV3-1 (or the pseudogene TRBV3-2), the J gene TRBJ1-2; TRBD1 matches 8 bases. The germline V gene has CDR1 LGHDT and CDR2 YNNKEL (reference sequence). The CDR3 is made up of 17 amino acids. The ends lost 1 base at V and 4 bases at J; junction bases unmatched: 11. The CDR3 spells CASSQAFRTGLPYGYTF. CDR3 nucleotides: TGTGCCAGCAGCCAAGCTTTCCGGACAGGGCTCCCCTATGGCTACACCTTC.

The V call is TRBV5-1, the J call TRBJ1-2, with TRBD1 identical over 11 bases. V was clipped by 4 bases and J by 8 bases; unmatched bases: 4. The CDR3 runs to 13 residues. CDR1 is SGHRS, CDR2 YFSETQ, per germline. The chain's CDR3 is CASSQGTGGGYTF. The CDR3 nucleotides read TGCGCCAGCAGCCAAGGGACAGGGGGAGGCTACACCTTC. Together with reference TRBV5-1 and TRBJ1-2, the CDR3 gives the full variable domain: KAGVTQTPRYLIKTRGQQVTLSCSPISGHRSVSWYQQTPGQGLQFLFEYFSETQRNKGNFPGRFSGRQFSNSRSEMNVSTLELGDSALYLCASSQGTGGGYTFGSGTRLTVV.

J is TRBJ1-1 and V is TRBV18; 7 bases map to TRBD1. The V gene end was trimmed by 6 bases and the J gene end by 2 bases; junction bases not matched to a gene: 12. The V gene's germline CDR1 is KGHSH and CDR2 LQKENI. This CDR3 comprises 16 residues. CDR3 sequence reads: CASSPTGTVVNTEAFF. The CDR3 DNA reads TGTGCCAGCTCGCCCACCGGGACAGTCGTAAACACTGAAGCTTTCTTT.

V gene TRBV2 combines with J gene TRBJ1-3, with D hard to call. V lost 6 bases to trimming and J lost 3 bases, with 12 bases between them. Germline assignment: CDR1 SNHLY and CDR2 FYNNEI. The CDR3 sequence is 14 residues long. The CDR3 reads CASRAGRDGNTIYF. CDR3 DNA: TGTGCCAGCAGAGCGGGGAGGGATGGAAACACCATATATTTT.

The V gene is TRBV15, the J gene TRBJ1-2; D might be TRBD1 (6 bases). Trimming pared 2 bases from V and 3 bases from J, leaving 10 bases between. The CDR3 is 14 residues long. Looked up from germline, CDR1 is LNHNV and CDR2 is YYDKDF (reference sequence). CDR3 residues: CATSRNRQDYGYTF. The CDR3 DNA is TGTGCCACCAGCAGAAACCGACAGGACTATGGCTACACCTTC. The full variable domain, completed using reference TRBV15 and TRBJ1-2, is DAMVIQNPRYQVTQFGKPVTLSCSQTLNHNVMYWYQQKSSQAPKLLFHYYDKDFNNEADTPDNFQSRRPNTSFCFLDIRSPGLGDTAMYLCATSRNRQDYGYTFGSGTRLTVV.

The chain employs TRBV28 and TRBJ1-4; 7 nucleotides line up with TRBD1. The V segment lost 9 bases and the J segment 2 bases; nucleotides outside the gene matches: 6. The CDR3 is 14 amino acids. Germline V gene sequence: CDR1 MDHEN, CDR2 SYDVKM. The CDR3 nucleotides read TGTGCCAGTCGGCAGGGGGGCACTAATGAAAAACTGTTTTTT. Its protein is CASRQGGTNEKLFF. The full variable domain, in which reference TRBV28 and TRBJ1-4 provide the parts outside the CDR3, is DVKVTQSSRYLVKRTGEKVFLECVQDMDHENMFWYRQDPGLGLRLIYFSYDVKMKEKGDIPEGYSVSREKKERFSLILESASTNQTSMYLCASRQGGTNEKLFFGSGTQLSVL.

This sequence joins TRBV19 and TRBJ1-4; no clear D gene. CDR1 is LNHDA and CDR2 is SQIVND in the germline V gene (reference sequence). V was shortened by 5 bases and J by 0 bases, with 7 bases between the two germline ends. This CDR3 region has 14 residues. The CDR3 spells CASSATTTNEKLFF. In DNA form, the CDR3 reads TGTGCCAGTAGTGCGACTACAACTAATGAAAAACTGTTTTTT.

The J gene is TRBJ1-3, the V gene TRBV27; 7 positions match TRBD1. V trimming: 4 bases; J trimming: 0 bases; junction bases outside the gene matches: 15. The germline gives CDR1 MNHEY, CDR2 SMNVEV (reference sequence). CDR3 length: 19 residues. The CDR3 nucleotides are TGTGCCAGCAGTTCCCGGGACAGCGTAAGTGGGCCCTCTGGAAACACCATATATTTT. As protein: CASSSRDSVSGPSGNTIYF.

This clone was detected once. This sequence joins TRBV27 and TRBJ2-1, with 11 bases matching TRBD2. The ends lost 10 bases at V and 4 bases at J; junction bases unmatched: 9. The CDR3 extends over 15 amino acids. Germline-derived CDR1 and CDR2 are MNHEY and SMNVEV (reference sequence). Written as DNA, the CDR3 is TGTGCCACCTCCCACGGGACTAGCGGTTACAATGAGCAGTTCTTC. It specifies CATSHGTSGYNEQFF.

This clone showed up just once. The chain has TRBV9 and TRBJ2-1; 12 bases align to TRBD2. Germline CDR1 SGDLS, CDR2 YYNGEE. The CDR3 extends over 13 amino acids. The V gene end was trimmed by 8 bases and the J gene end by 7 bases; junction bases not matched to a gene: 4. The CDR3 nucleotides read TGTGCCAGTTCTAGCGGGGGGGCGAATGAGCAGTTCTTC. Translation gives CASSSGGANEQFF.

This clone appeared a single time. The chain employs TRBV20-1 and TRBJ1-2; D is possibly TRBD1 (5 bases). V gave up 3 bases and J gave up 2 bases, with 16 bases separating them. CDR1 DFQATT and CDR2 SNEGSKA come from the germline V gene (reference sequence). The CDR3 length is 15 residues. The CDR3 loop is CSASPLGGGNYGYTF. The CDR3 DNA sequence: TGCAGTGCTAGTCCTCTGGGGGGAGGGAACTATGGCTACACCTTC.

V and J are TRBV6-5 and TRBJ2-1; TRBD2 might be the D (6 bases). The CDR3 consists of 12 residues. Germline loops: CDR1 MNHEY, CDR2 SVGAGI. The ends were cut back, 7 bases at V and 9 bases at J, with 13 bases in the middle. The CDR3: CASTAGRGEQFF. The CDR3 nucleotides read TGTGCCAGCACCGCGGGGCGGGGTGAGCAGTTCTTC.

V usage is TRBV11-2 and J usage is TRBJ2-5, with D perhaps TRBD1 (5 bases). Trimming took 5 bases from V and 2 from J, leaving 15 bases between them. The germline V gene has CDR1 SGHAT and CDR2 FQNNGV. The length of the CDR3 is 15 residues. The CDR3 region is CASSPGAGQQETQYF. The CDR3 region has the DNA TGTGCCAGCAGCCCAGGCGCAGGGCAACAAGAGACCCAGTACTTC.

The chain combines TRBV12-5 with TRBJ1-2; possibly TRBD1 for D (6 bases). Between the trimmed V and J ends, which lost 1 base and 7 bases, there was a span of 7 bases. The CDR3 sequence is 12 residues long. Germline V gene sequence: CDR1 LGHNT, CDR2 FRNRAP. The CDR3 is CASGLGGLGYTF. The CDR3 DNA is TGTGCTAGTGGTTTGGGGGGGCTTGGCTACACCTTC.

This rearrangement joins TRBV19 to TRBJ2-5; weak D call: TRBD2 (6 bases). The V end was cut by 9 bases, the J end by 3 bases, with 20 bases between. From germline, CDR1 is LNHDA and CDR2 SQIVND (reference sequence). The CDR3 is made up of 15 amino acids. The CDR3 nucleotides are TGTGCCAGCGGGAGCGGCGTGTGGGGCAAAGAGACCCAGTACTTC. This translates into CASGSGVWGKETQYF. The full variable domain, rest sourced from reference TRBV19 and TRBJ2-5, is DGGITQSPKYLFRKEGQNVTLSCEQNLNHDAMYWYRQDPGQGLRLIYYSQIVNDFQKGDIAEGYSVSREKKESFPLTVTSAQKNPTAFYLCASGSGVWGKETQYFGPGTRLLVL.

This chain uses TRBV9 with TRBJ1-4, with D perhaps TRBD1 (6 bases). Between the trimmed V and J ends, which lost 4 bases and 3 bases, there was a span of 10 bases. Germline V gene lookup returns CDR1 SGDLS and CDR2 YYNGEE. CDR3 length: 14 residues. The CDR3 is CASSPRQANEKLFF. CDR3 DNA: TGTGCCAGCAGCCCCCGACAGGCTAATGAAAAACTGTTTTTT.

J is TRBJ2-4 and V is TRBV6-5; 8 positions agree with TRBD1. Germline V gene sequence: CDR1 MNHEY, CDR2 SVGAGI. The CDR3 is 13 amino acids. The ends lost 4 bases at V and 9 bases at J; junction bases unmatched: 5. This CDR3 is CASSFQGAGIQYF. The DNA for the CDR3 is TGTGCCAGCAGTTTTCAGGGGGCTGGCATTCAGTACTTC.

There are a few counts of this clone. This CDR3 is CASSYTDLNTEAFF. The CDR3 DNA reads as TGTGCCAGCAGTTACACGGACTTGAACACTGAAGCTTTCTTT. This chain connects TRBV6-2 or TRBV6-3 to TRBJ1-1; D is ambiguous. Germline V lookup: CDR1 MNHEY, CDR2 SVGEGT. The V and J ends lost 2 bases and 0 bases respectively, with 7 bases between them. The CDR3 spans 14 residues.

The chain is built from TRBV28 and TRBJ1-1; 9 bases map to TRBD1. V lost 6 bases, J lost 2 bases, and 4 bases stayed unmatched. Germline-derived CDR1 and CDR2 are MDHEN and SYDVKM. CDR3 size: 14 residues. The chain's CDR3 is CASRQGARNTEAFF. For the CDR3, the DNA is TGTGCCAGCAGACAGGGGGCAAGAAACACTGAAGCTTTCTTT.

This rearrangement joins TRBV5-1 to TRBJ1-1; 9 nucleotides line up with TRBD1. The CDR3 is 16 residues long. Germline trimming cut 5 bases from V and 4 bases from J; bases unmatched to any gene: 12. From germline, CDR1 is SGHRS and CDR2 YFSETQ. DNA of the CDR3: TGCGCCAGCAGGGCAGGGACAGGGAGGATCGGCACTGAAGCTTTCTTT. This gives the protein CASRAGTGRIGTEAFF.

Here the CDR3 reads CASAGVSYEQYF. Written as DNA, the CDR3 is TGTGCCAGTGCGGGGGTCTCCTACGAGCAGTACTTC. The rearrangement links TRBV3-1 (or the pseudogene TRBV3-2) to TRBJ2-7; TRBD2 aligns across 7 bases. CDR1 and CDR2 (germline): LGHDT, YNNKEL (reference sequence). The CDR3 consists of 12 residues. The trim removed 9 bases at V and 0 bases at J, leaving 2 bases unmatched.

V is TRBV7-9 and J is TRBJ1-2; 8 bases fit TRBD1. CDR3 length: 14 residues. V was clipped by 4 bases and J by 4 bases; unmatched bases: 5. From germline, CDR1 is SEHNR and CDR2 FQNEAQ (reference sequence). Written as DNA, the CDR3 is TGTGCCAGCAGCTCGACAGGGGAAGGCTATGGCTACACCTTC. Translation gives CASSSTGEGYGYTF.

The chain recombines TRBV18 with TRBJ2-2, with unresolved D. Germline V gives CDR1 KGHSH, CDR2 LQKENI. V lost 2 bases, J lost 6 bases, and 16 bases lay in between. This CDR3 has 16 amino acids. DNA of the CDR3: TGTGCCAGCTCACCATCCGCTCCCGCTGTAGCCGGGGAGCTGTTTTTT. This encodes CASSPSAPAVAGELFF.